The 26 T cell receptor beta chains below come from one sample, sequenced in a study of cytomegalovirus exposure and HLA in healthy donors. The repertoire was sequenced with immunoSEQ multiplex PCR; TCRdb's copy has only in-frame clones and lacks some. The data show about 220,000 clones, about 91% seen once. The sample was PBMCs. Every receptor here comes from a woman aged 18-35 years in good health and CMV-seronegative.

The V gene is TRBV30, the J gene TRBJ1-3; the D gene is possibly TRBD1 (5 bases). The CDR3 is 15 amino acids. Germline CDR1 GTSNPN, CDR2 SVGIG (reference sequence). The V and J ends lost 0 bases and 0 bases respectively, with 9 bases between them. CDR3 loop: CAWSVSGGSGNTIYF. In nucleotides, the CDR3 is TGTGCCTGGAGTGTATCGGGGGGCTCTGGAAACACCATATATTTT.

About this clone: This sequence is one base from a far larger clone and is likely a read error. This chain joins TRBV27 and TRBJ2-2; TRBD1 agrees at 9 bases. CDR1 MNHEY and CDR2 SMNVEV come from the germline V gene (reference sequence). With 5 bases clipped from V and 5 bases from J, the junction kept 0 bases outside the gene matches. CDR3 length equals 13 residues. The CDR3 sequence: CASSDRGTGELFF. In DNA, the CDR3 is TGTGCCAGCAGTGACAGGGGGACCGGGGAGCTGTTTTTT.

This chain joins TRBV6-6 and TRBJ2-7; the match to TRBD2 covers 11 bases. V dropped 5 bases and J dropped 10; count of bases not matched to a gene: 4. CDR3 size: 12 residues. Germline V gene lookup returns CDR1 MNHNY and CDR2 SVGAGI (reference sequence). The CDR3 here is CASSTSGSHQYF. The CDR3 region has the DNA TGTGCCAGCAGTACTAGCGGGAGCCATCAGTACTTC.

CDR3 coding DNA: TGTGCCAGCAGCCCAGAGGGTCGGGTCACTGAAGCTTTCTTT. It is translated as CASSPEGRVTEAFF. The J gene is TRBJ1-1, the V gene TRBV9; D call uncertain. Germline V gives CDR1 SGDLS, CDR2 YYNGEE. This CDR3 is 14 amino acids long. V was cut by 4 bases and J by 4 bases, with 14 bases left in between.

The chain has TRBV4-1 and TRBJ1-3; 11 bases are shared with TRBD1. The length of the CDR3 is 17 residues. The junction had 5 bases not matched to a gene; V was cut back by 2 bases and J by 2 bases. CDR1 is MGHRA and CDR2 is YSYEKL in the germline V gene. CDR3 sequence reads: CASSQSGTGGAGNTIYF. The CDR3 bases are TGCGCCAGCAGCCAATCCGGGACAGGGGGAGCTGGAAACACCATATATTTT.

The V and J genes are TRBV10-3 and TRBJ1-5; 11 bases agree with TRBD1. Germline V gene sequence: CDR1 ENHRY, CDR2 SYGVKD. Losses at the gene ends were 4 bases for V and 4 bases for J; bases not matched to a gene: 0. The CDR3 extends over 14 amino acids. Here the CDR3 DNA reads TGTGCCATCAGTGGGGACAGGGGGAATCAGCCCCAGCATTTT. Translated: CAISGDRGNQPQHF.

This clone was seen a handful of times. The genes are TRBV6-1 and TRBJ1-5; a weak D match, TRBD1 (5 bases). V was clipped by 6 bases and J by 0 bases, with 12 bases between them. CDR3 length: 15 amino acids. Per the germline V gene, CDR1 is MNHNS and CDR2 is SASEGT. The chain's CDR3 is CASSLKGNSNQPQHF. CDR3 sequence (DNA): TGTGCCAGCAGCCTAAAGGGGAATAGCAATCAGCCCCAGCATTTT.

The rearrangement links TRBV5-1 to TRBJ2-1; TRBD1 agrees at 8 bases. V lost 4 bases and J lost 7; bases outside the gene matches: 7. Germline CDR1 and CDR2: SGHRS and YFSETQ. The CDR3 covers 14 residues. The chain's CDR3 is CASSQRRQGNEQFF. CDR3 bases: TGCGCCAGCAGCCAGAGAAGACAGGGGAATGAGCAGTTCTTC.

V is TRBV27 and J is TRBJ1-1; D is perhaps TRBD1 (5 bases). The CDR3 has 17 amino acids. CDR1 and CDR2 (germline): MNHEY, SMNVEV (reference sequence). The V gene lost 0 bases and the J gene lost 1 base, with 15 bases spanning the gap. The CDR3 DNA sequence: TGTGCCAGCAGTTTATCGACTCTGGGGCTTGGGAACACTGAAGCTTTCTTT. Amino acid sequence: CASSLSTLGLGNTEAFF.

This chain links TRBV6-5 with TRBJ1-3; TRBD1 agrees at 7 bases. CDR3 length: 14 residues. Germline V gene lookup returns CDR1 MNHEY and CDR2 SVGAGI. The ends lost 5 bases at V and 7 bases at J; junction bases unmatched: 8. As DNA, the CDR3 is TGTGCCAGCAGTCGGACAGGTTTGGGGAACACCATATATTTT. It yields the protein CASSRTGLGNTIYF.

J is TRBJ2-1 and V is TRBV4-1; D uncertain. V was shortened by 0 bases and J by 10 bases, with 10 bases between the two germline ends. This CDR3 contains 13 residues. Germline V CDR1 and CDR2: MGHRA, YSYEKL. The CDR3, as DNA: TGCGCCAGCAGCCAAGATCAAAGAGAGGAGCAGTTCTTC. It yields the protein CASSQDQREEQFF.

V gene TRBV27 combines with J gene TRBJ2-1, with 7 bases fitting TRBD2. The CDR3 contains 14 residues. The germline V gene has CDR1 MNHEY and CDR2 SMNVEV (reference sequence). With 11 bases clipped from V and 7 bases from J, the junction kept 14 bases outside the gene matches. The CDR3, as DNA: TGTGCCCAGACCTACCTCGGGAGGATAAATGAGCAGTTCTTC. Translated, it gives CAQTYLGRINEQFF.

This chain links TRBV10-3 with TRBJ1-5; 8 positions match TRBD1. The V and J ends lost 2 bases and 7 bases, in that order; junction bases with no gene match: 7. CDR3 size: 15 residues. Germline loops: CDR1 ENHRY, CDR2 SYGVKD. In DNA, the CDR3 is TGTGCCATCAGTGAGGCTCAGGGGGCAGGACAGCCCCAGCATTTT. Amino acid sequence: CAISEAQGAGQPQHF.

This chain connects TRBV27 to TRBJ2-5, with 9 nucleotides matching TRBD2. Germline V lookup: CDR1 MNHEY, CDR2 SMNVEV (reference sequence). The J segment lost 4 bases and the V segment lost 5 bases, leaving 11 bases of the junction unmatched. CDR3 length equals 16 residues. CDR3 sequence (DNA): TGTGCCAGCAGTCCCCTATTAGCGGGAGTGGGAGAGACCCAGTACTTC. This translates into CASSPLLAGVGETQYF.

CDR3 DNA sequence: TGTGCCAGCAGTCCAGGCCCGGGACAGGGGACGCATCAGCCCCAGCATTTT. Translation gives CASSPGPGQGTHQPQHF. The V call is TRBV28, the J call TRBJ1-5; 10 bases are shared with TRBD1. Germline loops: CDR1 MDHEN, CDR2 SYDVKM. This CDR3 is 17 amino acids long. V shed 5 bases and J 5 bases; nucleotides not matched to a gene: 12.

This chain uses TRBV30 with TRBJ2-5; 10 bases fit TRBD2. Per the germline V gene, CDR1 is GTSNPN and CDR2 is SVGIG (reference sequence). Trimming removed 4 bases from V and 4 bases from J; junction bases left unmatched: 0. There are 12 residues in the CDR3. This CDR3 reads CAWTSGRETQYF. Here the CDR3 DNA reads TGTGCCTGGACTAGCGGGAGAGAGACCCAGTACTTC.

The rearrangement links TRBV5-6 to TRBJ1-3, with 10 bases aligning to TRBD1. Germline loops: CDR1 SGHDT, CDR2 YYEEEE. CDR3 length equals 16 residues. V shed 1 base, J shed 5 bases, and the junction held 6 bases outside the gene matches. CDR3 sequence reads: CASSLTVGQGRNTIYF. Here the CDR3 DNA reads TGTGCCAGCAGCTTGACGGTGGGACAGGGGAGAAACACCATATATTTT.

This chain connects TRBV5-4 to TRBJ1-4, with 7 bases lining up with TRBD1. The CDR3 runs to 14 residues. The germline CDR1 and CDR2 sequences are SGHNT and YYREEE (reference sequence). The V and J ends lost 3 bases and 9 bases, in that order; junction bases with no gene match: 8. CDR3 sequence: CASSSSGTEQKLFF. The CDR3, as DNA: TGTGCCAGCAGCTCGTCCGGGACAGAACAAAAACTGTTTTTT.

The chain has TRBV29-1 and TRBJ1-1; TRBD1 might be the D (5 bases). CDR1 and CDR2 from the germline V gene are SQVTM and ANQGSEA. The V and J ends lost 4 bases and 1 base respectively, with 13 bases between them. CDR3 length: 14 residues. The CDR3 spells CSVVLVGRNTEAFF. The CDR3 DNA sequence: TGCAGCGTTGTATTGGTGGGGCGGAACACTGAAGCTTTCTTT.

This chain uses TRBV2 with TRBJ1-3; 8 bases align to TRBD1. Per germline, CDR1 SNHLY and CDR2 FYNNEI. This CDR3 region has 15 residues. V was clipped by 6 bases and J by 4 bases; unmatched bases: 8. The CDR3 DNA reads as TGTGCCAGCAGAGGACAGGGAGTGCCCGGAAACACCATATATTTT. Translation gives CASRGQGVPGNTIYF.

This chain connects TRBV19 to TRBJ2-1; D not resolved. CDR1 is LNHDA, CDR2 SQIVND, per germline (reference sequence). The CDR3 contains 13 residues. V lost 3 bases to trimming and J lost 7 bases, with 10 bases between them. CDR3 region: CASSIYRNNEQFF. The CDR3 coding sequence is TGTGCCAGTAGTATCTACCGCAATAATGAGCAGTTCTTC. Full variable domain (remainder filled in from reference TRBV19 and TRBJ2-1): DGGITQSPKYLFRKEGQNVTLSCEQNLNHDAMYWYRQDPGQGLRLIYYSQIVNDFQKGDIAEGYSVSREKKESFPLTVTSAQKNPTAFYLCASSIYRNNEQFFGPGTRLTVL.

The V and J genes are TRBV28 and TRBJ2-2; 10 nucleotides line up with TRBD2. The trim removed 5 bases at V and 5 bases at J, leaving 8 bases unmatched. Germline V lookup: CDR1 MDHEN, CDR2 SYDVKM. The CDR3 is 16 amino acids. DNA for the CDR3: TGTGCCAGCAGTCCGTGGGGACTAGCGCATACCGGGGAGCTGTTTTTT. This encodes CASSPWGLAHTGELFF.

The rearrangement links TRBV19 to TRBJ1-5; unclear D gene. This CDR3 is 14 amino acids long. Germline V gene sequence: CDR1 LNHDA, CDR2 SQIVND (reference sequence). Trimming removed 2 bases at V and 3 bases at J, with 8 bases between. The CDR3 is CASSIQDYNQPQHF. CDR3 bases: TGTGCCAGTAGTATACAGGATTACAATCAGCCCCAGCATTTT. Full variable domain (rest looked up from reference TRBV19 and TRBJ1-5): DGGITQSPKYLFRKEGQNVTLSCEQNLNHDAMYWYRQDPGQGLRLIYYSQIVNDFQKGDIAEGYSVSREKKESFPLTVTSAQKNPTAFYLCASSIQDYNQPQHFGDGTRLSIL.

Concerning this clone: The junction departs from germline at one end; a sequencing error may be responsible. The chain combines TRBV7-9 with TRBJ2-7, with TRBD1 matching over 7 bases. The germline gives CDR1 SEHNR, CDR2 FQNEAQ (reference sequence). The CDR3 runs 17 residues. The CDR3 sequence: CASSHRDRLIRSSEQYF. The CDR3 nucleotides read TGTGCCAGCAGCCACCGGGACAGACTAATTAGGTCCTCCGAGCAGTACTTC.

This chain links TRBV25-1 with TRBJ2-5, with 14 nucleotides matching TRBD2. CDR1 MGHDK and CDR2 SYGVNS come from the germline V gene. CDR3 length: 16 residues. Trimming removed 3 bases from V and 4 bases from J; junction bases left unmatched: 4. CDR3 sequence (DNA): TGTGCCAGCAGTGACCCCGGGACTAGCGGGAGAGAGACCCAGTACTTC. This codes for CASSDPGTSGRETQYF.

The rearrangement joins TRBV28 to TRBJ1-5; TRBD1 matches at 9 bases. The CDR3 is made up of 17 amino acids. V dropped 3 bases and J dropped 2; count of bases not matched to a gene: 8. Per the germline V gene, CDR1 is MDHEN and CDR2 is SYDVKM. The CDR3, as DNA: TGTGCCAGCAGTTTGGGGACAGGGATCTTGGGCAATCAGCCCCAGCATTTT. Its translation: CASSLGTGILGNQPQHF.